A single sample gave rise to the 19 T cell receptor beta chains below, sequenced in a study of blood T cells in healthy people across ages. With a J-beta primer mix and a sample-barcoded 5' primer, a second PCR ran about 7 to 11 cycles. TCRdb called the 5' RACE reads again in MiXCR, with one record for every CDR3 protein. The repertoire consists of 800,000 to 950,000 distinct CDR3 sequences, with 40% to 60% occurring once and the leading ten covering around 15%. The sample consisted of blood. Receptors originate from a young man in good health.

J is TRBJ2-2 and V is TRBV24-1; TRBD1 agrees at 7 bases. Germline V CDR1 and CDR2: KGHDR, SFDVKD. The CDR3 is 17 amino acids. V shed 0 bases, J shed 4 bases, and the junction held 7 bases outside the gene matches. CDR3: CATSDLRGGRGTGELFF. In DNA, the CDR3 is TGTGCCACCAGTGATTTGAGAGGGGGCCGGGGCACCGGGGAGCTGTTTTTT.

About this clonotype: Since no conserved phenylalanine or tryptophan closes the CDR3, a read error is the likely cause. The rearrangement uses TRBV6-2 or TRBV6-3 and TRBJ1-6, with no clear D. The CDR3 has 12 residues. Trimming took off 3 bases at V and 10 bases at J, with 7 bases between the two ends. Germline assignment: CDR1 MNHEY and CDR2 SVGEGT. The CDR3 DNA reads as TGTGCCAGCAGTTATTCCGGATCACCCCTCCACTCT. Residues: CASSYSGSPLHS.

About this clonotype itself: A junction boundary mismatches the germline segment, possibly from a read error. The V and J genes are TRBV7-2 and TRBJ2-5, with 7 bases aligning to TRBD1. This CDR3 has 12 residues. The germline V gene has CDR1 SGHTA and CDR2 FQGNSA. CDR3 sequence reads: CAGSTVQGTKYF. For the CDR3, the DNA is TGTGCCGGCAGCACCGTACAGGGGACGAAGTACTTC.

This chain links TRBV2 with TRBJ2-2, with a possible D match to TRBD2 (5 bases). Trimming pared 7 bases from V and 8 bases from J, leaving 11 bases between. CDR1 and CDR2 (germline): SNHLY, FYNNEI. The CDR3 is 12 residues long. CDR3 in DNA: TGTGCCAGCACGGGGAATGAAGGGGAGCTGTTTTTT. Translation gives CASTGNEGELFF. The variable domain in full, completed from reference TRBV2 and TRBJ2-2, reads EPEVTQTPSHQVTQMGQEVILRCVPISNHLYFYWYRQILGQKVEFLVSFYNNEISEKSEIFDDQFSVERPDGSNFTLKIRSTKLEDSAMYFCASTGNEGELFFGEGSRLTVL.

The chain carries TRBV27 and TRBJ2-1; TRBD2 is a possible D gene (7 bases). CDR1 and CDR2 (germline): MNHEY, SMNVEV (reference sequence). This CDR3 contains 16 residues. V was trimmed by 7 bases and J by 0 bases, leaving 16 bases between them. As DNA, the CDR3 is TGTGCCAGCACTCGAGGGGGGGCCCTCTCCTACAATGAGCAGTTCTTC. As protein: CASTRGGALSYNEQFF.

DNA of the CDR3: TGCGCCAGCAGCCAAGTGGCCTACAATGAGCAGTTCTTC. It codes for CASSQVAYNEQFF. The chain couples TRBV4-3 to TRBJ2-1; no reliable D call. Germline V gene data show CDR1 as LGHNA and CDR2 as YSLEER. The CDR3 is 13 amino acids. With 1 base removed from V and 2 bases from J, the gap between germline ends came to 3 bases.

This clonotype was counted between two and nine times. The genes are TRBV6-6 and TRBJ2-5, with D unclear. This CDR3 has 15 residues. The V end lost 0 bases, the J end lost 2 bases, and 10 bases lay between the germline ends. In germline, CDR1 is MNHNY, CDR2 SVGAGI (reference sequence). This chain's CDR3 is CASSYSDLGQETQYF. The CDR3 bases are TGTGCCAGCAGTTACTCAGACCTAGGGCAAGAGACCCAGTACTTC.

This chain connects TRBV12-3 or TRBV12-4 to TRBJ1-2; no clear D. The CDR3 has 17 residues. Deletions cut 4 bases from V and 2 bases from J, with 20 bases between. CDR3 region: CASSSIRTALPNYGYTF. The CDR3 nucleotides are TGTGCCAGCAGTTCGATAAGGACGGCGCTCCCCAACTATGGCTACACCTTC.

This clonotype was detected ten times or more. The chain combines TRBV12-3 or TRBV12-4 with TRBJ2-5; perhaps TRBD2 as D (6 bases). The CDR3 extends over 15 amino acids. V dropped 6 bases and J dropped 1 base, with 15 bases sitting between them. CDR3 sequence: CASSHGGGIQETQYF. As DNA, the CDR3 is TGTGCCAGCAGCCACGGTGGGGGGATCCAAGAGACCCAGTACTTC.

The J gene is TRBJ2-3, the V gene TRBV5-1; no reliable D call. There are 12 residues in the CDR3. Trimming removed 7 bases at V and 4 bases at J, with 10 bases between. Germline CDR1 reads SGHRS; CDR2 reads YFSETQ. DNA for the CDR3: TGCGCCAGCGGGGTGGGTGCAGATACGCAGTATTTT. This translates into CASGVGADTQYF.

The table lists this clonotype with a few counts. The CDR3 here is CASSHGGVQQPQHF. For the CDR3, the DNA is TGTGCCAGCAGCCATGGGGGGGTCCAGCAGCCCCAGCATTTT. This chain links TRBV9 with TRBJ1-5; maybe TRBD1 (5 bases). Looked up from germline, CDR1 is SGDLS and CDR2 is YYNGEE. The CDR3 is 14 amino acids. Between the trimmed V and J ends, which lost 4 bases and 7 bases, there was a span of 15 bases.

The chain recombines TRBV12-3 or TRBV12-4 with TRBJ2-7; D is undetermined. V shed 0 bases and J shed 2 bases, with 11 bases lying between them. This CDR3 is 15 amino acids long. CDR3 loop: CASSLARLGPYEQYF. In DNA, the CDR3 is TGTGCCAGCAGTTTAGCTCGTTTGGGTCCCTACGAGCAGTACTTC.

This clonotype was found a few times. The rearrangement uses TRBV12-3 or TRBV12-4 and TRBJ1-1; perhaps TRBD1 as D (5 bases). The CDR3 consists of 15 residues. The ends were cut back, 6 bases at V and 1 base at J, with 15 bases in the middle. The CDR3 loop is CASSSGPGGNTEAFF. CDR3 nucleotides: TGTGCCAGCAGCTCCGGACCCGGGGGGAACACTGAAGCTTTCTTT.

This clonotype was seen only a few times. The V and J genes are TRBV7-2 and TRBJ2-5, with 9 bases fitting TRBD1. The CDR3 extends over 13 amino acids. J lost 11 bases, V lost 6 bases, and 10 bases had no gene match. Germline V gene data show CDR1 as SGHTA and CDR2 as FQGNSA. Here the CDR3 reads CASRGTGSGEQYF. The CDR3, as DNA: TGTGCCAGCAGGGGGACAGGGTCAGGAGAGCAGTACTTC.

V usage is TRBV3-1 and J usage is TRBJ2-1; TRBD2 might be the D (6 bases). There are 15 residues in the CDR3. CDR1 LGHDT and CDR2 YNNKEL come from the germline V gene (reference sequence). The V end was cut by 4 bases, the J end by 4 bases, with 14 bases between. CDR3 residues: CASSPDGGAYNEQFF. As DNA, the CDR3 is TGTGCCAGCAGCCCGGACGGCGGGGCTTACAATGAGCAGTTCTTC.

The rearrangement joins TRBV24-1 to TRBJ1-1, with 8 positions matching TRBD1. Per germline, CDR1 KGHDR and CDR2 SFDVKD. This CDR3 region has 15 residues. V shed 4 bases, J shed 4 bases, and the junction held 7 bases outside the gene matches. In DNA, the CDR3 is TGTGCCACCAGTGACGGACAGGGTATTGGCACTGAAGCTTTCTTT. It is translated as CATSDGQGIGTEAFF.

The V and J genes are TRBV28 and TRBJ2-7; D gene ambiguous. The CDR3 runs 15 residues. Germline V gene sequence: CDR1 MDHEN, CDR2 SYDVKM. Between the trimmed V and J ends, which lost 3 bases and 4 bases, there was a span of 16 bases. The CDR3 sequence: CASSLVGWSAYEQYF. The CDR3 nucleotides read TGTGCCAGCAGTTTGGTCGGCTGGTCCGCTTACGAGCAGTACTTC. Full variable domain (missing parts from reference TRBV28 and TRBJ2-7): DVKVTQSSRYLVKRTGEKVFLECVQDMDHENMFWYRQDPGLGLRLIYFSYDVKMKEKGDIPEGYSVSREKKERFSLILESASTNQTSMYLCASSLVGWSAYEQYFGPGTRLTVT.

For this clonotype: Given a much more abundant clone one base away, this may be a read error. The chain couples TRBV4-2 to TRBJ2-1; TRBD2 matches 8 bases. Near its end, the DNA agrees better with TRBJ2-7, so the J call may be wrong. Germline assignment: CDR1 LGHNA and CDR2 YNFKEQ. The CDR3 is 16 residues long. The CDR3 reads CASSQDSGEAYNEQYF. Here the CDR3 DNA reads TGTGCCAGCAGCCAGGATAGCGGGGAGGCCTACAATGAGCAGTACTTC.

The chain is built from TRBV4-2 and TRBJ1-2, with a possible D match to TRBD1 (5 bases). The CDR3 has 13 amino acids. The germline V gene has CDR1 LGHNA and CDR2 YNFKEQ. V dropped 4 bases and J dropped 2 bases, with 8 bases sitting between them. The CDR3 bases are TGTGCCAGCAGCCCAGGGAACAACTATGGCTACACCTTC. Protein product: CASSPGNNYGYTF.